The rows below give T cell receptor beta chains drawn from one sample of a study of vaccination and CD4 T cells after COVID-19. TCRdb independently ran MiXCR on the PCR reads; one entry per CDR3 protein. The data hold about 15,000 distinct CDR3 sequences, with about 77% observed a single time. These receptors lack a known antigen. Sequenced material: CD4+ T cells from blood, cultured in vitro, taken after SARS-CoV-2 vaccination. The receptors here all came from a human donor who received a COVID-19 vaccine. The CDR3 runs from the conserved cysteine through the conserved F or W. Fields, in order: V gene, clone size, D gene, J gene, CDR3 protein, CDR3 DNA. The D gene is left open where the match is weak. Clone size is stated in some rows and not others, as once, few, many or a class when expanded.

>TRBV2|once|.|TRBJ2-5
CASSGQETQYF
TGTGCCAGCAGTGGTCAAGAGACCCAGTACTTC
>TRBV5-3|.|.|TRBJ2-2
CASSLSGSLGELFF
TGTGCCAGCAGCTTAAGTGGAAGTCTGGGGGAGCTGTTTTTT
>TRBV7-9|.|.|TRBJ1-3
CASSLADRSGNTIYF
TGTGCCAGCAGCTTAGCGGACAGATCGGGAAACACCATATATTTT
>TRBV10-3|.|TRBD1|TRBJ1-6
CAIGGQVPGSLHF
TGTGCCATCGGGGGACAGGTCCCTGGGTCCCTCCACTTT
>TRBV20-1|.|TRBD1|TRBJ2-2
CSAHGRDSETGELFF
TGCAGTGCCCATGGACGGGACAGTGAAACCGGGGAGCTGTTTTTT
>TRBV12-3/TRBV12-4|.|.|TRBJ1-6
CASSFRGSFSGSPLHF
TGTGCCAGCAGTTTTAGGGGCAGCTTCTCGGGGTCACCCCTCCACTTT
>TRBV7-9|.|.|TRBJ1-1
CASSLDPGLNTEAFF
TGTGCCAGCAGCTTGGATCCAGGGTTGAACACTGAAGCTTTCTTT
>TRBV6-4|few|TRBD1|TRBJ1-6
CASNGLWDRAPSPLHF
TGTGCCAGCAATGGGCTCTGGGACAGGGCCCCTTCACCCCTCCACTTT
>TRBV2|.|.|TRBJ2-3
CASTGLRTDTQYF
TGTGCCAGTACGGGACTCCGCACAGATACGCAGTATTTT
>TRBV5-4|few|TRBD2|TRBJ2-3
CASSLAAGGQSDTQYF
TGTGCCAGCAGCTTGGCGGCGGGGGGGCAATCAGATACGCAGTATTTT
>TRBV20-1|once|TRBD2|TRBJ2-5
CSARDPRSGLAGQETQYF
TGCAGTGCTAGAGATCCCCGGTCGGGACTAGCGGGGCAAGAGACCCAGTACTTC
>TRBV6-5|.|.|TRBJ1-3
CASSYGSSSGNTIYF
TGTGCCAGCAGTTACGGTTCGAGCTCTGGAAACACCATATATTTT
>TRBV19|.|.|TRBJ2-2
CASSPTGRPAGELFF
TGTGCCAGCTCGCCGACAGGGAGGCCCGCCGGGGAGCTGTTTTTT
>TRBV2|few|.|TRBJ2-5
CASSEGGGNGETQYF
TGTGCCAGCAGTGAGGGGGGCGGAAACGGAGAGACCCAGTACTTC
>TRBV2|.|.|TRBJ1-5
CASTRESGNQPQHF
TGTGCCAGCACTCGAGAGAGCGGCAATCAGCCCCAGCATTTT
>TRBV12-3/TRBV12-4|.|.|TRBJ1-1
CASSLVGNTEAFF
TGTGCCAGCAGTTTGGTAGGGAACACTGAAGCTTTCTTT
>TRBV7-9|few|.|TRBJ2-1
CASSFKVGVSYNEQFF
TGTGCCAGCAGCTTCAAGGTTGGGGTCTCCTACAATGAGCAGTTCTTC
>TRBV20-1|.|TRBD1|TRBJ1-6
CSANTGGRSPLHF
TGCAGTGCAAATACAGGGGGCCGATCACCCCTCCACTTT
>TRBV20-1|.|.|TRBJ2-3
CSAGDFRTDTQYF
TGCAGTGCCGGGGACTTTCGCACAGATACGCAGTATTTT
>TRBV5-1|once|.|TRBJ1-1
CASSLTPGIVDFF
TGCGCCAGCAGCTTAACTCCAGGGATCGTTGATTTCTTT
>TRBV2|.|TRBD1|TRBJ2-1
CASIGMTGKRNEQFF
TGTGCCAGCATTGGGATGACAGGGAAGCGCAATGAGCAGTTCTTC
>TRBV20-1|few|.|TRBJ2-5
CSASWGSRETQYF
TGCAGTGCTAGCTGGGGCAGTCGAGAGACCCAGTACTTC
>TRBV7-2|.|TRBD2|TRBJ2-5
CASSWVGGDQETQYF
TGTGCCAGCAGCTGGGTGGGGGGGGACCAAGAGACCCAGTACTTC